The 28 T cell receptor beta chains given below trace back to one sample, sequenced in a study of T cells in Graves' hyperthyroidism and ophthalmopathy. What was amplified from RNA transcripts were TCR beta CDR3 regions. With the HTBI primer set, the TCR CDR3 went through a first round of RT-PCR. In TCRdb, the multiplex PCR reads were re-called with MiXCR into one record per CDR3 protein. The table records about 590,000 distinct CDR3 sequences, around 14% of them present only once. Sequences were obtained from blood. These receptors were taken from a woman younger than 30 with Graves' ophthalmopathy.

This clonotype was detected a few times. This may be a read error, as it is one base from a much larger clone. The chain is built from TRBV28 and TRBJ1-2, with D uncertain. This CDR3 has 16 amino acids. The V end was cut by 5 bases, the J end by 5 bases, with 21 bases between. Per the germline V gene, CDR1 is MDHEN and CDR2 is SYDVKM. CDR3 loop: CASSSAVDETNYGYTF. Written as DNA, the CDR3 is TGTGCCAGCAGTAGCGCAGTGGACGAGACCAATTATGGCTACACCTTC.

The chain couples TRBV18 to TRBJ2-4, with a tentative D call TRBD2 (6 bases). Germline CDR1 is KGHSH and CDR2 is LQKENI. V lost 5 bases, J lost 8 bases, and 22 bases lay in between. This CDR3 has 16 residues. The CDR3 DNA follows: TGTGCCAGCTCATCGCTGGGGGGAAGAGGGGTGGACATTCAGTACTTC. It yields the protein CASSSLGGRGVDIQYF.

This clonotype has ten or more counts. The chain links TRBV7-8 to TRBJ2-2; maybe TRBD2 (6 bases). Deletions cut 4 bases from V and 3 bases from J, with 9 bases between. The CDR3 runs 14 residues. Germline CDR1 is SGHVS and CDR2 is FQNEAQ. CDR3 sequence (DNA): TGTGCCAGCAGCTCGGGACTGTACACCGGGGAGCTGTTTTTT. This codes for CASSSGLYTGELFF.

With regard to this clonotype: One end of the junction fails to match germline, which may point to a read error. The J gene is TRBJ2-2, the V gene TRBV3-1, with D perhaps matching TRBD2 (6 bases). The length of the CDR3 is 13 residues. Per germline, CDR1 LGHDT and CDR2 YNNKEL (reference sequence). DNA for the CDR3: TGTGCCAGCAGCCAAGCTCTCACCGGGGGGCTGTTTTTT. Its translation: CASSQALTGGLFF.

This clonotype was picked up a small number of times. The chain combines TRBV12-3 or TRBV12-4 with TRBJ2-2; 7 bases align to TRBD2. After removal of 8 bases from V and 4 bases from J, the junction contained 10 bases not matched to a gene. The CDR3 extends over 15 amino acids. CDR3 coding DNA: TGTGCCAGCGGTCCAGCGGGGATTCCCACCGGGGAGCTGTTTTTT. Protein: CASGPAGIPTGELFF.

This clonotype was counted at least ten times. V and J are TRBV30 and TRBJ2-7; TRBD2 aligns across 9 bases. The CDR3 extends over 16 amino acids. CDR1 is GTSNPN and CDR2 is SVGIG in the germline V gene (reference sequence). The trim removed 0 bases at V and 5 bases at J, leaving 11 bases unmatched. The DNA for the CDR3 is TGTGCCTGGAGTGTTTGGTCGGCTAGCGGGATTAACGAGCAGTACTTC. Amino acid sequence: CAWSVWSASGINEQYF. The variable domain in full, completed from reference TRBV30 and TRBJ2-7, reads SQTIHQWPATLVQPVGSPLSLECTVEGTSNPNLYWYRQAAGRGLQLLFYSVGIGQISSEVPQNLSASRPQDRQFILSSKKLLLSDSGFYLCAWSVWSASGINEQYFGPGTRLTVT.

The chain links TRBV5-1 to TRBJ2-1; D is perhaps TRBD1 or TRBD2 (5 bases each). CDR1 is SGHRS and CDR2 is YFSETQ in the germline V gene. With 2 bases removed from V and 12 bases from J, the gap between germline ends came to 12 bases. The CDR3 is 12 amino acids. CDR3 sequence reads: CASSFLGVRQFF. CDR3 sequence (DNA): TGCGCCAGCAGCTTCTTGGGGGTCCGGCAGTTCTTC.

This clonotype occurred a few times. This chain joins TRBV3-1 and TRBJ2-7, with TRBD1 as a possible D gene (6 bases). This CDR3 spans 15 amino acids. Germline V gene data show CDR1 as LGHDT and CDR2 as YNNKEL (reference sequence). Between the trimmed V and J ends, which lost 4 bases and 1 base, there was a span of 14 bases. CDR3 amino acids: CASSRPLQGSYEQYF. The CDR3 nucleotides read TGTGCCAGCAGCCGGCCCCTGCAGGGGTCCTACGAGCAGTACTTC.

This clonotype has ten or more counts. The gene calls are TRBV6-1 and TRBJ1-4, with D unclear. Germline lookup yields CDR1 MNHNS and CDR2 SASEGT. CDR3 length: 16 residues. Trimming stripped 0 bases from V and 0 bases from J, with 8 bases between. The DNA for the CDR3 is TGTGCCAGCAGTGAAGCGTCGGAGCCAACTAATGAAAAACTGTTTTTT. Its translation: CASSEASEPTNEKLFF.

This clonotype was recorded a few times. The chain employs TRBV19 and TRBJ2-1; D may be TRBD1 or TRBD2 (6 bases each). This CDR3 contains 15 residues. Germline CDR1 LNHDA, CDR2 SQIVND (reference sequence). The V end was cut by 1 base, the J end by 4 bases, with 11 bases between. CDR3 amino acids: CASSIVGGVYNEQFF. CDR3 in DNA: TGTGCCAGTAGTATAGTGGGGGGCGTGTACAATGAGCAGTTCTTC.

There are many counts of this clonotype. The genes are TRBV2 and TRBJ2-2; D unresolved. The CDR3 is made up of 15 amino acids. The germline gives CDR1 SNHLY, CDR2 FYNNEI. With 1 base removed from V and 5 bases from J, the gap between germline ends came to 11 bases. The CDR3 DNA is TGTGCCAGCAGTGAAGTTTGGCCAAAGACCGGGGAGCTGTTTTTT. Protein product: CASSEVWPKTGELFF.

This clonotype was counted many times. The CDR3: CATTVRGFYEQYF. In DNA, the CDR3 is TGTGCCACCACGGTCAGGGGGTTCTACGAGCAGTACTTC. V and J are TRBV28 and TRBJ2-7, with 7 bases lining up with TRBD1. This CDR3 has 13 residues. V was pared by 10 bases and J by 3 bases, with 9 bases of the junction left unmatched. CDR1 is MDHEN, CDR2 SYDVKM, per germline.

This chain uses TRBV5-5 with TRBJ2-7; D perhaps matches TRBD1 (6 bases). The CDR3 consists of 13 residues. Trimming removed 3 bases from V and 5 bases from J, with 12 bases in between. Germline loops: CDR1 SGHKS, CDR2 YYEKEE (reference sequence). DNA of the CDR3: TGTGCCAGCAGCTGGCAGGGGTTGAACGAGCAGTACTTC. This codes for CASSWQGLNEQYF.

The rearrangement links TRBV27 to TRBJ1-1, with TRBD1 matching over 9 bases. The germline CDR1 and CDR2 sequences are MNHEY and SMNVEV (reference sequence). Trimming took 7 bases from V and 1 from J; bases not matched to a gene: 10. There are 16 residues in the CDR3. CDR3 bases: TGTGCCAGCATTCCAAGGGACAGGGAAGGGAACACTGAAGCTTTCTTT. Residues: CASIPRDREGNTEAFF.

This clonotype was observed many times. The chain uses TRBV6-1 and TRBJ2-5; D gene ambiguous. V lost 3 bases to trimming and J lost 2 bases, with 10 bases between them. The CDR3 runs 14 residues. CDR1 is MNHNS and CDR2 is SASEGT in the germline V gene. CDR3 sequence (DNA): TGTGCCAGCAGTGACTATATGGGACAAGAGACCCAGTACTTC. Translation: CASSDYMGQETQYF.

This clonotype came up a few times. Compared with germline, one end of the junction differs, possibly owing to a read error. The chain couples TRBV14 to TRBJ2-3; 8 bases map to TRBD2. The germline V gene has CDR1 SGHDN and CDR2 FVKESK. This CDR3 region has 18 residues. CDR3 DNA: TGTGCCAGCAGCCAAGATGCGTCGGCGGGGGGACCCACAGGTACGCAGTATTTT. This translates into CASSQDASAGGPTGTQYF.

This clonotype was found many times. This chain joins TRBV2 and TRBJ1-4, with D perhaps matching TRBD1 (6 bases). The germline V gene has CDR1 SNHLY and CDR2 FYNNEI. The ends were cut back, 7 bases at V and 7 bases at J, with 16 bases in the middle. The CDR3 is 14 residues long. CDR3 in DNA: TGTGCCAGCACCTTCGCGGGACACCTTGAAAAACTGTTTTTT. Its protein product is CASTFAGHLEKLFF.

A few counts support this clonotype. V and J are TRBV7-2 and TRBJ2-5; D ambiguous. The CDR3 runs 13 residues. The germline V gene encodes CDR1 SGHTA and CDR2 FQGNSA. V lost 5 bases and J 9 bases, leaving 16 bases between the germline ends. CDR3 coding DNA: TGTGCCAGCAGCCCACCGACGCATAAGTCCCAGTACTTC. This translates into CASSPPTHKSQYF.

The chain joins TRBV9 to TRBJ2-4, with D perhaps assigned TRBD1 or TRBD2 (5 bases each). The CDR3 has 13 amino acids. V gave up 4 bases and J gave up 5 bases, with 10 bases separating them. Germline CDR1 reads SGDLS; CDR2 reads YYNGEE. CDR3 protein: CASSSRDQNIQYF. The DNA of the CDR3 is TGTGCCAGCAGCTCCCGGGACCAAAACATTCAGTACTTC.

This clonotype has ten or more counts. The chain couples TRBV20-1 to TRBJ1-2; 7 bases map to TRBD1. This CDR3 is built from 13 residues. Trimming took 2 bases from V and 8 from J; bases not matched to a gene: 8. Germline values: CDR1 DFQATT, CDR2 SNEGSKA (reference sequence). DNA of the CDR3: TGCAGTGCTAGACCCACAGGGGCAGACGGCTACACCTTC. Translated: CSARPTGADGYTF.

The chain has TRBV12-3 or TRBV12-4 and TRBJ2-1, with 10 bases identical to TRBD2. With 5 bases clipped from V and 13 bases from J, the junction kept 14 bases outside the gene matches. The CDR3 runs 15 residues. CDR3 sequence: CASSPSGRAREEQFF. The DNA for the CDR3 is TGTGCCAGCAGTCCCAGCGGGAGGGCCCGGGAGGAACAGTTCTTC.

V gene TRBV27 combines with J gene TRBJ1-1, with 10 bases aligning to TRBD1. Germline CDR1 is MNHEY and CDR2 is SMNVEV (reference sequence). The CDR3 is 14 residues long. V was clipped by 8 bases and J by 5 bases; unmatched bases: 8. The CDR3 reads CASGPRGQGTEAFF. CDR3 nucleotide sequence: TGTGCCAGCGGACCGCGGGGACAGGGGACTGAAGCTTTCTTT.

The V gene is TRBV6-1, the J gene TRBJ2-3; D unresolved. This CDR3 contains 14 residues. Germline V gene sequence: CDR1 MNHNS, CDR2 SASEGT. V shed 3 bases and J shed 7 bases, with 14 bases lying between them. CDR3 sequence: CASSEILGRYTQYF. The CDR3, as DNA: TGTGCCAGCAGTGAGATTCTCGGGCGGTATACGCAGTATTTT.

The chain couples TRBV29-1 to TRBJ2-1, with TRBD2 matching over 11 bases. The CDR3 sequence is 15 residues long. Germline assignment: CDR1 SQVTM and CDR2 ANQGSEA. Germline trimming cut 4 bases from V and 3 bases from J; bases unmatched to any gene: 5. As DNA, the CDR3 is TGCAGCGTTGCCGGGACTAGCGGCTTCTACAATGAGCAGTTCTTC. This translates into CSVAGTSGFYNEQFF.

This clonotype was counted many times. The chain joins TRBV2 to TRBJ2-2; D gene unclear. This CDR3 contains 13 residues. The germline gives CDR1 SNHLY, CDR2 FYNNEI. Trimming shortened V by 8 bases and J by 5 bases, and 12 bases separated the two germline ends. The CDR3 region has the DNA TGTGCCAGCCTTAAGACTGGGACCGGGGAGCTGTTTTTT. Amino acids: CASLKTGTGELFF.

Concerning this clonotype itself: The junction and the germline gene differ at one end; a read error may be behind it. The V gene is TRBV7-2, the J gene TRBJ1-1; D gene uncertain. Germline V gives CDR1 SGHTA, CDR2 FQGNSA. CDR3 length: 14 amino acids. In DNA, the CDR3 is TGCGCCAGCAGCCAAAATTTCGTTGGCACTGAAGCTTTCTTT. Its protein product is CASSQNFVGTEAFF.

Ten or more counts support this clonotype. V is TRBV7-3 and J is TRBJ2-2; possibly TRBD2 for D (6 bases). The germline V gene has CDR1 SGHTA and CDR2 FQGTGA. Trimming pared 1 base from V and 5 bases from J, leaving 8 bases between. The CDR3 totals 14 residues. The CDR3 DNA sequence: TGTGCCAGCAGCTTAATGGGGGGAACCGGGGAGCTGTTTTTT. It encodes CASSLMGGTGELFF.

A few counts support this clonotype. This rearrangement joins TRBV30 to TRBJ2-7; 15 positions match TRBD2. CDR1 GTSNPN and CDR2 SVGIG come from the germline V gene (reference sequence). J was trimmed by 6 bases and V by 4 bases; bases with no gene match: 4. The CDR3 spans 14 residues. As DNA, the CDR3 is TGTGCCTGGAACCTGGGACTAGCGGGAGGCGAGCAGTACTTC. This translates into CAWNLGLAGGEQYF.